The 26 T cell receptor beta chains presented below share a single source sample, sequenced in a study of blood T cell repertoires in COVID-19 (dated by TCRdb to the early 2020s). Preparation of the library involved the immunoSEQ multiplex PCR assay. TCRdb holds this immuneACCESS table with in-frame rearrangements only. Some clones are missing; in checked studies, unresolved V genes explain under half, and the rest has no known cause. This sample gives approximately 250,000 clones in total; approximately 86% of them show up just once. 5.2% of the sample lies in the top ten. The specimen was peripheral blood. These TCRs come from a woman in her sixties with COVID-19, enrolled during active disease.

The V gene is TRBV5-8, the J gene TRBJ1-1, with TRBD1 as a possible D gene (5 bases). The CDR3 extends over 15 amino acids. V lost 1 base and J lost 0, with 10 bases in between. Germline assignment: CDR1 SGHTS and CDR2 YDEGEE. CDR3 loop: CASSLLGHMNTEAFF. DNA for the CDR3: TGTGCCAGCAGCTTGTTGGGGCACATGAACACTGAAGCTTTCTTT.

The CDR3 coding sequence is TGTGCCAGCAGTTTTTCCGCCGGGGAGCTGTTTTTT. It yields the protein CASSFSAGELFF. This sequence joins TRBV12-3 or TRBV12-4 and TRBJ2-2; no clear D. V gave up 3 bases and J gave up 6 bases, with 5 bases separating them. This CDR3 contains 12 residues.

The rearrangement links TRBV7-9 to TRBJ2-1, with 12 bases fitting TRBD2. There are 17 residues in the CDR3. Trimming took 1 base from V and 6 from J; bases not matched to a gene: 7. Germline CDR1 SEHNR, CDR2 FQNEAQ (reference sequence). The CDR3 DNA follows: TGTGCCAGCAGCTTAGGCTTCGGGACTAGCGGGTCCAATGAGCAGTTCTTC. As protein: CASSLGFGTSGSNEQFF.

In regard to this clone: This same CDR3 is encoded by further DNA sequences in the sample. The J gene is TRBJ1-5, the V gene TRBV5-1; 7 positions agree with TRBD1. CDR1 is SGHRS, CDR2 YFSETQ, per germline. CDR3 size: 14 residues. V lost 4 bases, J lost 2 bases, and 3 bases stayed unmatched. CDR3 sequence reads: CASSATGGNQPQHF. For the CDR3, the DNA is TGCGCCAGCAGCGCCACAGGGGGCAATCAGCCCCAGCATTTT.

This rearrangement joins TRBV5-1 to TRBJ1-2, with 8 bases identical to TRBD1. The germline gives CDR1 SGHRS, CDR2 YFSETQ. V was clipped by 1 base and J by 6 bases; unmatched bases: 11. This CDR3 has 16 amino acids. CDR3 protein: CASSLRSLDRVDGYTF. CDR3 sequence (DNA): TGCGCCAGCAGCTTGAGGTCCTTGGACAGGGTGGATGGCTACACCTTC.

This clone appeared once. The chain joins TRBV5-5 to TRBJ1-6; D ambiguous. Germline loops: CDR1 SGHKS, CDR2 YYEKEE (reference sequence). The CDR3 has 14 residues. Trimming left V 4 bases short and J 5 bases short, with 10 bases between. In nucleotides, the CDR3 is TGTGCCAGCAGCCCGCGGTGGGATAATTCACCCCTCCACTTT. Translated, it gives CASSPRWDNSPLHF. Full variable domain (remainder filled in from reference TRBV5-5 and TRBJ1-6): DAGVTQSPTHLIKTRGQQVTLRCSPISGHKSVSWYQQVLGQGPQFIFQYYEKEERGRGNFPDRFSARQFPNYSSELNVNALLLGDSALYLCASSPRWDNSPLHFGNGTRLTVT.

In the case of this clone: This specimen includes other DNA sequences encoding the same CDR3. The rearrangement links TRBV2 to TRBJ1-6; possible D gene TRBD1, 5 bases. Germline V gene data show CDR1 as SNHLY and CDR2 as FYNNEI. V gave up 2 bases and J gave up 5 bases, with 10 bases separating them. CDR3 length: 15 residues. CDR3 DNA: TGTGCCAGCAGTGAACAAGGACAAAATAATTCACCCCTCCACTTT. Amino acids: CASSEQGQNNSPLHF. Combining the CDR3 with reference TRBV2 and TRBJ1-6 gives the whole variable domain EPEVTQTPSHQVTQMGQEVILRCVPISNHLYFYWYRQILGQKVEFLVSFYNNEISEKSEIFDDQFSVERPDGSNFTLKIRSTKLEDSAMYFCASSEQGQNNSPLHFGNGTRLTVT.

The gene calls are TRBV28 and TRBJ1-6; 9 nucleotides align to TRBD1. The CDR3 is 15 residues long. The V gene end was trimmed by 3 bases and the J gene end by 6 bases; junction bases not matched to a gene: 3. CDR1 MDHEN and CDR2 SYDVKM come from the germline V gene. The CDR3 protein is CASSFSGQGNSPLHF. For the CDR3, the DNA is TGTGCCAGCAGTTTCTCGGGACAGGGTAATTCACCCCTCCACTTT.

In the case of this clone: Within the sample, other DNA sequences also encode this same CDR3. This chain joins TRBV6-5 and TRBJ1-1; D is ambiguous. There are 13 residues in the CDR3. Germline V gene sequence: CDR1 MNHEY, CDR2 SVGAGI. V was clipped by 2 bases and J by 0 bases, with 4 bases between them. The CDR3 loop is CASSYNLNTEAFF. Here the CDR3 DNA reads TGTGCCAGCAGTTACAACTTGAACACTGAAGCTTTCTTT.

The V gene is TRBV20-1, the J gene TRBJ2-5; D gene unclear. CDR1 DFQATT and CDR2 SNEGSKA come from the germline V gene (reference sequence). This CDR3 comprises 11 residues. Between the trimmed V and J ends, which lost 0 bases and 6 bases, there was a span of 5 bases. CDR3 coding DNA: TGCAGTGCTAGAGATCTAAAGACCCAGTACTTC. It specifies CSARDLKTQYF.

The V and J genes are TRBV6-5 and TRBJ2-1; TRBD2 matches at 9 bases. With V trimmed by 6 bases and J by 4 bases, 7 bases remained unmatched. The CDR3 extends over 15 amino acids. The germline V gene has CDR1 MNHEY and CDR2 SVGAGI. CDR3 residues: CASRYSGSVYNEQFF. CDR3 sequence (DNA): TGTGCCAGCAGGTATAGCGGGAGTGTGTACAATGAGCAGTTCTTC.

The rearrangement joins TRBV6-4 to TRBJ2-1; 13 nucleotides line up with TRBD2. CDR1 MRHNA and CDR2 SNTAGT come from the germline V gene. The CDR3 spans 15 residues. Losses at the gene ends were 3 bases for V and 6 bases for J; bases not matched to a gene: 2. The CDR3: CASSEGLAGPNEQFF. The CDR3 region has the DNA TGTGCCAGCAGTGAGGGACTAGCGGGGCCCAATGAGCAGTTCTTC.

V is TRBV28 and J is TRBJ1-5; D is perhaps TRBD1 (6 bases). Between the trimmed V and J ends, which lost 3 bases and 5 bases, there was a span of 11 bases. CDR1 MDHEN and CDR2 SYDVKM come from the germline V gene. The CDR3 loop spans 14 amino acids. CDR3 in DNA: TGTGCCAGCAGTTTGGGCGGGGGCCATCAGCCCCAGCATTTT. Translating gives CASSLGGGHQPQHF.

This clone was observed once. The genes are TRBV19 and TRBJ2-1, with a tentative D call TRBD2 (5 bases). V was clipped by 3 bases and J by 5 bases, with 11 bases between them. This CDR3 comprises 14 residues. Germline assignment: CDR1 LNHDA and CDR2 SQIVND (reference sequence). CDR3 DNA: TGTGCCAGTAGTATCCCGACTAACAACAATGAGCAGTTCTTC. It specifies CASSIPTNNNEQFF.

The rearrangement links TRBV5-1 to TRBJ2-1, with D perhaps TRBD1 (5 bases). The germline V gene encodes CDR1 SGHRS and CDR2 YFSETQ. The CDR3 length is 15 residues. V was trimmed by 1 base and J by 0 bases, leaving 8 bases between them. Written as DNA, the CDR3 is TGCGCCAGCAGCTTGCTAGACAGCTCCTACAATGAGCAGTTCTTC. Translation gives CASSLLDSSYNEQFF.

The V gene is TRBV13, the J gene TRBJ1-1; perhaps TRBD1 as D (6 bases). The germline V gene has CDR1 PRHDT and CDR2 FYEKMQ (reference sequence). Trimming removed 5 bases from V and 4 bases from J, with 14 bases in between. This CDR3 contains 14 residues. This chain's CDR3 is CASSLWGRGTEAFF. The DNA for the CDR3 is TGTGCCAGCAGCCTCTGGGGCAGGGGCACTGAAGCTTTCTTT.

The rearrangement uses TRBV27 and TRBJ2-7; 10 bases align to TRBD2. This CDR3 comprises 14 residues. V lost 1 base, J lost 6 bases, and 3 bases stayed unmatched. The germline V gene encodes CDR1 MNHEY and CDR2 SMNVEV (reference sequence). CDR3 amino acids: CASSLLLAGAEQYF. CDR3 nucleotide sequence: TGTGCCAGCAGTTTATTGCTAGCGGGAGCCGAGCAGTACTTC.

This rearrangement joins TRBV7-9 to TRBJ1-6; D is perhaps TRBD1 (5 bases). Trimming removed 4 bases at V and 5 bases at J, with 12 bases between. In germline, CDR1 is SEHNR, CDR2 FQNEAQ (reference sequence). This CDR3 comprises 15 residues. CDR3 in amino acids: CASSSQGFDNSPLHF. The DNA of the CDR3 is TGTGCCAGCAGCTCTCAGGGATTTGATAATTCACCCCTCCACTTT.

The rearrangement joins TRBV20-1 to TRBJ2-1, with D possibly being TRBD2 (5 bases). This CDR3 comprises 11 residues. The germline CDR1 and CDR2 sequences are DFQATT and SNEGSKA (reference sequence). Trimming pared 6 bases from V and 14 bases from J, leaving 17 bases between. The CDR3 DNA reads as TGCAGTGCCCAAAATGGAGGAGAAGAGTTCTTC. Its protein product is CSAQNGGEEFF.

V is TRBV5-4 and J is TRBJ1-2; TRBD1 might be the D (5 bases). The CDR3 has 13 residues. V lost 4 bases and J lost 4, with 11 bases in between. Germline values: CDR1 SGHNT, CDR2 YYREEE (reference sequence). For the CDR3, the DNA is TGTGCCAGCAGCCGAGACAGCAGCTATGGCTACACCTTC. Translation gives CASSRDSSYGYTF.

The V gene is TRBV19, the J gene TRBJ1-3, with 11 positions matching TRBD1. The trim removed 6 bases at V and 2 bases at J, leaving 6 bases unmatched. Germline CDR1 reads LNHDA; CDR2 reads SQIVND (reference sequence). The CDR3 runs to 16 residues. CDR3 residues: CASRPPGQGAGNTIYF. In nucleotides, the CDR3 is TGTGCCAGTAGGCCCCCGGGACAGGGGGCTGGAAACACCATATATTTT.

This clone was recorded only once. The V gene is TRBV10-1, the J gene TRBJ2-1, with 8 bases lining up with TRBD1. The CDR3 is 18 amino acids. Germline CDR1 is WNHNN and CDR2 is SYGVQD (reference sequence). V dropped 4 bases and J dropped 0; count of bases not matched to a gene: 11. The DNA for the CDR3 is TGCGCCAGCAGTGGAACCCCTGGACAGGGAAGCTCCTACAATGAGCAGTTCTTC. The encoded protein is CASSGTPGQGSSYNEQFF.

V is TRBV29-1 and J is TRBJ1-1, with 8 positions matching TRBD1. Germline CDR1 and CDR2: SQVTM and ANQGSEA. V shed 8 bases and J 5 bases; nucleotides not matched to a gene: 7. This CDR3 is built from 12 residues. The CDR3 here is CSIGQGRTEAFF. The CDR3, as DNA: TGCAGCATCGGACAGGGTCGAACTGAAGCTTTCTTT.

This chain links TRBV5-4 with TRBJ1-1; the D is unclear. The CDR3 length is 15 residues. Germline CDR1 SGHNT, CDR2 YYREEE (reference sequence). Trimming removed 4 bases from V and 1 base from J, with 14 bases in between. CDR3 DNA sequence: TGTGCCAGCAGCCCCCGAGAGGGCGCGAACACTGAAGCTTTCTTT. Residues: CASSPREGANTEAFF.

The chain recombines TRBV14 with TRBJ2-2; 8 bases line up with TRBD2. Germline lookup yields CDR1 SGHDN and CDR2 FVKESK. CDR3 length equals 17 residues. The V and J ends lost 8 bases and 1 base, in that order; junction bases with no gene match: 12. CDR3 loop: CASAATSAGGNTGELFF. The CDR3 coding sequence is TGTGCCAGCGCGGCCACCTCGGCGGGGGGGAACACCGGGGAGCTGTTTTTT.

The chain has TRBV4-3 and TRBJ2-5, with D perhaps TRBD1 (5 bases). The CDR3 extends over 13 amino acids. Trimming shortened V by 0 bases and J by 7 bases, and 9 bases separated the two germline ends. Germline V CDR1 and CDR2: LGHNA, YSLEER. As DNA, the CDR3 is TGCGCCAGCAGCCAAGAAGGGGTCGGGACCCAGTACTTC. Encoded protein: CASSQEGVGTQYF.